This TCR beta chain was documented in a study of yellow fever vaccine responses in identical twins. General study points: In identical twins, vaccine T cell responses appeared partly shared and partly individual.

With respect to this clonotype: Its target is not known.

TCRdb fed the RT-PCR reads into MiXCR, producing one record per CDR3 protein. The table records about 13,000 distinct CDR3 sequences, approximately 85% of them present only once. V lost 5 bases and J lost 3, with 14 bases in between. The CDR3 is 14 residues long. Germline-derived CDR1 and CDR2 are MGHRA and YSYEKL. The receptor was isolated from a woman aged 18-29 years who received the yellow fever vaccine. V is TRBV4-1 and J is TRBJ2-7; a possible D gene is TRBD1 (6 bases). The source was T cells from blood (PBMCs), unsorted or a sorted subset (not recorded which), collected before or after yellow fever vaccination (not recorded which). For the CDR3, the DNA is TGCGCCAGCAGCTACCGGCCGGACAGCTACGAGCAGTACTTC. Translated: CASSYRPDSYEQYF.